Below are 20 T cell receptor beta chains sequenced from a single sample in a study of cytomegalovirus exposure and HLA in healthy donors. PCR primers comprised 60 Vbeta and 13 Jbeta primers. Clones were sequenced by immunoSEQ multiplex PCR, and TCRdb holds only the in-frame ones, with some missing. The sample contains 90,000 to 120,000 clones, around 80% of which appear only once. The sequencing input was PBMCs. Source of these receptors: a woman between 35 and 50 years old in good health and CMV-seronegative.

The rearrangement uses TRBV6-5 and TRBJ2-7; TRBD2 is a possible D gene (5 bases). The CDR3 contains 13 residues. Germline-derived CDR1 and CDR2 are MNHEY and SVGAGI. Between the trimmed V and J ends, which lost 2 bases and 3 bases, there was a span of 8 bases. CDR3 loop: CASSYERSYEQYF. CDR3 coding DNA: TGTGCCAGCAGTTACGAGCGGAGCTACGAGCAGTACTTC.

The V call is TRBV19, the J call TRBJ1-2, with TRBD1 matching over 12 bases. The germline CDR1 and CDR2 sequences are LNHDA and SQIVND (reference sequence). The CDR3 is made up of 17 amino acids. V lost 4 bases to trimming and J lost 8 bases; unmatched junction nucleotides: 14. The CDR3 spells CASSTPGTGGKSRGYTF. CDR3 coding DNA: TGTGCCAGTAGTACACCCGGGACAGGGGGCAAATCCAGAGGCTACACCTTC.

This clone showed up just once. The chain uses TRBV11-2 and TRBJ1-2; 7 bases are shared with TRBD1. The trim removed 1 base at V and 4 bases at J, leaving 6 bases unmatched. CDR3 length: 15 residues. In germline, CDR1 is SGHAT, CDR2 FQNNGV. DNA for the CDR3: TGTGCCAGCAGCTTAGCGCGGACAGGCTTCTATGGCTACACCTTC. Amino acids: CASSLARTGFYGYTF.

The rearrangement uses TRBV28 and TRBJ1-6, with D hard to call. In germline, CDR1 is MDHEN, CDR2 SYDVKM. The CDR3 is 16 amino acids. V lost 3 bases to trimming and J lost 0 bases, with 9 bases between them. CDR3 protein: CASSFLESSYNSPLHF. CDR3 DNA sequence: TGTGCCAGCAGTTTCCTGGAGAGCTCCTATAATTCACCCCTCCACTTT.

This clone is a singleton in its sample. This chain links TRBV29-1 with TRBJ1-1; D unresolved. CDR1 and CDR2 from the germline V gene are SQVTM and ANQGSEA. The length of the CDR3 is 16 residues. V was pared by 4 bases and J by 6 bases, with 24 bases between. The CDR3 region is CSVGRVRGIGKSEAFF. DNA for the CDR3: TGCAGCGTTGGACGGGTCCGAGGGATAGGAAAGTCTGAAGCTTTCTTT.

This rearrangement joins TRBV9 to TRBJ1-2, with a weak D call TRBD1 (5 bases). This CDR3 spans 13 amino acids. Germline V lookup: CDR1 SGDLS, CDR2 YYNGEE. Deletions cut 0 bases from V and 6 bases from J, with 9 bases between. The CDR3 sequence: CASSVDRLDGYTF. CDR3 DNA sequence: TGTGCCAGCAGCGTAGACAGGCTAGATGGCTACACCTTC.

This clone came up a few times. The sample carries other DNA sequences with the same CDR3. CDR3 sequence: CASSQELSRTGELFF. CDR3 coding DNA: TGCGCCAGCAGCCAAGAACTATCTAGAACCGGGGAGCTGTTTTTT. The gene calls are TRBV4-3 and TRBJ2-2; D not resolved. Germline V gene sequence: CDR1 LGHNA, CDR2 YSLEER. The CDR3 runs 15 residues. Trimming removed 0 bases at V and 5 bases at J, with 10 bases between.

The V call is TRBV7-2, the J call TRBJ1-3; TRBD1 might be the D (6 bases). The germline gives CDR1 SGHTA, CDR2 FQGNSA. Trimming took 5 bases from V and 0 from J, leaving 14 bases between them. The CDR3 is made up of 16 amino acids. The CDR3 loop reads CASSPGQPTSGNTIYF. The CDR3 DNA reads TGTGCCAGCAGCCCGGGACAACCGACCTCTGGAAACACCATATATTTT. The full variable domain, its missing parts supplied by reference TRBV7-2 and TRBJ1-3, is GAGVSQSPSNKVTEKGKDVELRCDPISGHTALYWYRQSLGQGLEFLIYFQGNSAPDKSGLPSDRFSAERTGGSVSTLTIQRTQQEDSAVYLCASSPGQPTSGNTIYFGEGSWLTVV.

V gene TRBV7-2 combines with J gene TRBJ2-7; TRBD1 might be the D (5 bases). Germline loops: CDR1 SGHTA, CDR2 FQGNSA. V was pared by 1 base and J by 5 bases, with 9 bases between. This CDR3 is 13 amino acids long. The CDR3 DNA reads TGTGCCAGCAGCTTAGGCAGGGTAGACGAGCAGTACTTC. Translation: CASSLGRVDEQYF.

V gene TRBV27 combines with J gene TRBJ2-1, with D maybe TRBD1 (5 bases). V was clipped by 3 bases and J by 10 bases, with 13 bases between them. The germline gives CDR1 MNHEY, CDR2 SMNVEV (reference sequence). The CDR3 has 13 amino acids. CDR3 in amino acids: CASSFTGPAEQFF. As DNA, the CDR3 is TGTGCCAGCAGTTTTACAGGCCCGGCAGAGCAGTTCTTC.

The CDR3 sequence is CASSPPPGTGDLAGANVLTF. DNA for the CDR3: TGTGCCAGCAGCCCCCCCCCAGGGACAGGGGATCTGGCTGGGGCCAACGTCCTGACTTTC. J is TRBJ2-6 and V is TRBV14, with 10 bases matching TRBD1. The CDR3 runs 20 residues. Germline V gene data show CDR1 as SGHDN and CDR2 as FVKESK. The trim removed 4 bases at V and 2 bases at J, leaving 14 bases unmatched.

The genes are TRBV6-5 and TRBJ2-2; TRBD1 matches 7 bases. The CDR3 loop spans 15 amino acids. V lost 2 bases and J lost 0; bases outside the gene matches: 0. From germline, CDR1 is MNHEY and CDR2 SVGAGI. The CDR3 nucleotides read TGTGCCAGCAGTTACGACAGGGCGAACACCGGGGAGCTGTTTTTT. Translated, it gives CASSYDRANTGELFF.

This chain joins TRBV28 and TRBJ2-2; 9 bases map to TRBD2. The ends lost 2 bases at V and 8 bases at J; junction bases unmatched: 6. Germline V gene data show CDR1 as MDHEN and CDR2 as SYDVKM. The CDR3 extends over 15 amino acids. CDR3 region: CASSLATSGFGELFF. DNA of the CDR3: TGTGCCAGCAGTTTAGCGACTAGCGGTTTTGGGGAGCTGTTTTTT.

In DNA, the CDR3 is TGTGCCAGCAGCTTAGCCCCGGGACAGGGGGCAGGGGAAAAACTGTTTTTT. Its translation is CASSLAPGQGAGEKLFF. The rearrangement joins TRBV7-2 to TRBJ1-4; 12 positions match TRBD1. Germline CDR1 reads SGHTA; CDR2 reads FQGNSA. The CDR3 loop spans 17 amino acids. V shed 0 bases and J 8 bases; nucleotides not matched to a gene: 7.

The CDR3 DNA reads as TGTGCCAGCAGTTCACAGGGCCCAGATACGCAGTATTTT. This gives the protein CASSSQGPDTQYF. The rearrangement links TRBV28 to TRBJ2-3; possible D gene TRBD1, 6 bases. Per germline, CDR1 MDHEN and CDR2 SYDVKM. This CDR3 comprises 13 residues. The germline V and J ends were trimmed by 4 bases and 4 bases, with 9 bases remaining between them.

The chain combines TRBV21-1 with TRBJ2-5; TRBD1 was called by the table and not checked on the DNA. TRBV21-1 constitutes a pseudogene. The CDR3 runs 17 residues. This CDR3 reads CASSKARDRRPRETQYF. Written as DNA, the CDR3 is TGTGCCAGCAGCAAAGCTCGTGACAGGAGACCCAGGGAGACCCAGTACTTC.

This sequence joins TRBV28 and TRBJ2-7, with TRBD1 matching 7 bases. CDR3 length: 14 amino acids. Germline CDR1 and CDR2: MDHEN and SYDVKM. With V trimmed by 5 bases and J by 3 bases, 7 bases remained unmatched. The DNA of the CDR3 is TGTGCCAGCAGTACCGGGACAGTGGACTACGAGCAGTACTTC. Translated, it gives CASSTGTVDYEQYF.

The CDR3, as DNA: TGCGCCAGCAGCCCATCCCCGACACGGGGAGTCTATGGCTACACCTTC. As protein: CASSPSPTRGVYGYTF. This rearrangement joins TRBV5-1 to TRBJ1-2, with D unresolved. Deletions cut 4 bases from V and 4 bases from J, with 20 bases between. The CDR3 consists of 16 residues. Germline loops: CDR1 SGHRS, CDR2 YFSETQ.

The V gene is TRBV4-3, the J gene TRBJ2-1, with TRBD2 matching 12 bases. V gave up 1 base and J gave up 2 bases; unmatched junction bases: 0. This CDR3 comprises 16 residues. The germline gives CDR1 LGHNA, CDR2 YSLEER. CDR3 in DNA: TGCGCCAGCAGCCAAGCTAGCGGGGGGGCCTACAATGAGCAGTTCTTC. This sequence encodes CASSQASGGAYNEQFF.

This clone has more than one count but fewer than ten. The V call is TRBV6-6, the J call TRBJ1-4, with D possibly being TRBD1 (5 bases). V was trimmed by 2 bases and J by 7 bases, leaving 14 bases between them. The germline gives CDR1 MNHNY, CDR2 SVGAGI (reference sequence). The CDR3 contains 15 residues. DNA for the CDR3: TGTGCCAGCAGTTACCTCGGCGGGACGGCTGAAAAACTGTTTTTT. Encoded protein: CASSYLGGTAEKLFF.